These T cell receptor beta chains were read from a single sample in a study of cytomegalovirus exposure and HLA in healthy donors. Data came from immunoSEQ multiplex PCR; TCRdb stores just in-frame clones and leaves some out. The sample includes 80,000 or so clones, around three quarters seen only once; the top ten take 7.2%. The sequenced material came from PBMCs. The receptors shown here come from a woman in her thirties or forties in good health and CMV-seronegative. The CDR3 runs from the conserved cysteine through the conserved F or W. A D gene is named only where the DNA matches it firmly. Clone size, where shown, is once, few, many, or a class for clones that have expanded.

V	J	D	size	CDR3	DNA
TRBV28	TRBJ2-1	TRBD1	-	CASSGTGKGANNEQFF	TGTGCCAGCAGTGGGACGGGGAAGGGGGCAAACAATGAGCAGTTCTTC
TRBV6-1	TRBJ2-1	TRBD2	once	CASSREASEYNEQFF	TGTGCCAGCAGTCGGGAGGCAAGCGAGTACAATGAGCAGTTCTTC
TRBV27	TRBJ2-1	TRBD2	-	CASSFLAGVSNEQFF	TGTGCCAGCAGTTTCCTAGCGGGAGTAAGCAATGAGCAGTTCTTC
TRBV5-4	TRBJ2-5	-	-	CASSYDTSAGETQYF	TGTGCCAGCAGTTATGATACTTCCGCCGGGGAGACCCAGTACTTC
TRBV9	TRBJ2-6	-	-	CASSSQVSGANVLTF	TGTGCCAGCAGCTCGCAGGTGAGCGGGGCCAACGTCCTGACTTTC
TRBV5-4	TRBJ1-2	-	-	CASSLAGGRAYGYTF	TGTGCCAGCAGCTTGGCGGGAGGGAGGGCCTATGGCTACACCTTC
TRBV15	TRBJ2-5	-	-	CATSTRRTPGQETQYF	TGTGCCACCAGCACCCGACGCACCCCGGGCCAAGAGACCCAGTACTTC
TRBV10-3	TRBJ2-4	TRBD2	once	CAISELERGLGKNIQYF	TGTGCCATCAGTGAACTGGAGCGGGGGTTAGGCAAAAACATTCAGTACTTC
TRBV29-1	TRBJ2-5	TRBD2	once	CSVVGTSGGVQETQYF	TGCAGCGTTGTCGGGACTAGCGGGGGGGTTCAAGAGACCCAGTACTTC
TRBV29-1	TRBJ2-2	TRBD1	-	CSVLKQGAPGELFF	TGCAGCGTCCTGAAACAGGGGGCGCCCGGGGAGCTGTTTTTT
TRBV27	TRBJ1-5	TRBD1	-	CASRIQGASQPQHF	TGTGCCAGCAGAATTCAGGGGGCTAGTCAGCCCCAGCATTTT
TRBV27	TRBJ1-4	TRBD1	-	CASSLTGPGEKLFF	TGTGCCAGCAGCCTGACAGGGCCGGGTGAAAAACTGTTTTTT
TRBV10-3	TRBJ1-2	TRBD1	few	CASRDSNIYGYTF	TGTGCCAGCCGGGACAGCAACATCTATGGCTACACCTTC
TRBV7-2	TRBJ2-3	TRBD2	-	CASSFGAGGSGADTQYF	TGTGCCAGCAGCTTCGGAGCGGGAGGTTCTGGCGCAGATACGCAGTATTTT
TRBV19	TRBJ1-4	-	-	CASSTGFDEKLFF	TGTGCCAGTAGTACAGGGTTTGATGAAAAACTGTTTTTT
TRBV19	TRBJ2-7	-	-	CASSASTGGGSYEQYF	TGTGCCAGTAGTGCCTCTACAGGGGGGGGCTCCTACGAGCAGTACTTC
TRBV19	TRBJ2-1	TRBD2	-	CASSVPIRTSGYNEQFF	TGTGCCAGTAGTGTACCAATACGGACTAGCGGCTACAATGAGCAGTTCTTC
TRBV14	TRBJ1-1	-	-	CASASGVNTEAFF	TGTGCCAGCGCTTCAGGGGTAAACACTGAAGCTTTCTTT
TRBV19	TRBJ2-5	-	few	CASSIESGSGAQYF	TGTGCCAGTAGTATAGAAAGCGGGTCGGGGGCCCAGTACTTC
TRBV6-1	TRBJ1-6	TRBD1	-	CASSIPTGGGSPLHF	TGTGCCAGCAGCATTCCTACAGGGGGAGGCTCACCCCTCCACTTT
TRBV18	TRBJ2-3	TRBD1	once	CASSPRRQGADADTQYF	TGTGCCAGCTCACCCCGCCGACAGGGAGCCGACGCAGATACGCAGTATTTT
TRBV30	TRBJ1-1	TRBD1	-	CAWSVLGTVNTEAFF	TGTGCCTGGAGTGTACTCGGGACAGTAAACACTGAAGCTTTCTTT
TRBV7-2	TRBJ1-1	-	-	CASSLGLAGEQAFF	TGTGCCAGCAGCTTAGGGTTGGCAGGGGAGCAAGCTTTCTTT
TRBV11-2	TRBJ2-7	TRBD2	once	CASSLVRDYGYEQYF	TGTGCCAGCAGCTTAGTACGGGACTATGGGTACGAGCAGTACTTC
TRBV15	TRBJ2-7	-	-	CATSSRDSSYEQYF	TGTGCCACCAGCAGCCGGGACTCCTCCTACGAGCAGTACTTC
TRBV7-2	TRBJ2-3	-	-	CASSLTKPSTDTQYF	TGTGCCAGCAGCTTAACTAAACCTAGCACAGATACGCAGTATTTT
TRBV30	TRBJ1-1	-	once	CAWSVGVGGQAEAFF	TGTGCCTGGAGTGTAGGTGTGGGGGGGCAAGCTGAAGCTTTCTTT
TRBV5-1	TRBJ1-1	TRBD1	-	CASSSGQGVAEAFF	TGCGCCAGCAGCTCCGGACAGGGAGTCGCTGAAGCTTTCTTT
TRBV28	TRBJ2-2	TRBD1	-	CASSNGQELNTGELFF	TGTGCCAGCAGTAATGGACAGGAGCTGAACACCGGGGAGCTGTTTTTT
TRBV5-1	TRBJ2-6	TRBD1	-	CASSRQPGQGATGANVLTF	TGCGCCAGCAGCCGTCAGCCTGGACAGGGGGCGACCGGGGCCAACGTCCTGACTTTC
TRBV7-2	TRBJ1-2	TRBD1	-	CASSPMGQGGVYGYTF	TGTGCCAGCAGCCCGATGGGACAGGGAGGCGTCTATGGCTACACCTTC
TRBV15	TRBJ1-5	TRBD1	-	CATSREYGQGSSPQHF	TGTGCCACCAGCAGAGAATACGGACAGGGCTCGAGTCCCCAGCATTTT
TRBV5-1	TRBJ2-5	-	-	CASSNLNRQETQYF	TGCGCCAGCAGCAACTTAAACCGACAAGAGACCCAGTACTTC
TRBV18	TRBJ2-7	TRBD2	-	CASSPGRGPSYEQYF	TGTGCCAGCTCACCGGGGAGGGGACCCTCCTACGAGCAGTACTTC
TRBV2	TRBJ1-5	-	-	CASSEQQAGNQPQHF	TGTGCCAGCAGTGAGCAGCAGGCTGGAAATCAGCCCCAGCATTTT
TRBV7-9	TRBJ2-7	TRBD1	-	CASSPRTGSYEQYF	TGTGCCAGCAGCCCCCGGACAGGTTCCTACGAGCAGTACTTC
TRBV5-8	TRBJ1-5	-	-	CASSLAVFHSSNQPQHF	TGTGCCAGCAGCTTGGCGGTTTTTCACTCTAGCAATCAGCCCCAGCATTTT
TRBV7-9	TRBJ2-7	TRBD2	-	CASSSGLAGIEQYF	TGTGCCAGCAGTTCGGGACTAGCGGGCATCGAGCAGTACTTC
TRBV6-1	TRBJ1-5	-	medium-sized	CASSAQGGSQPQHF	TGTGCCAGCAGTGCCCAGGGTGGGTCGCAGCCCCAGCATTTT
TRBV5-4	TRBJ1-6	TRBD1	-	CASSLEDRLNSPLHF	TGTGCCAGCAGCTTGGAGGACAGGCTCAATTCACCCCTCCACTTT
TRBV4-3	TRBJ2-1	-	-	CASSQDRVSYNEQFF	TGCGCCAGCAGCCAAGATCGGGTATCCTACAATGAGCAGTTCTTC
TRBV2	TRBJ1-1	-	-	CASSADSIQTTEAFF	TGTGCCAGCAGTGCCGACAGCATACAGACGACTGAAGCTTTCTTT
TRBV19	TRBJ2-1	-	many	CASSMGLEQFF	TGTGCCAGTAGTATGGGCCTCGAGCAGTTCTTC
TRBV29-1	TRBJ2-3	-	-	CSSRARGTQYF	TGCAGCTCGAGGGCTCGAGGCACGCAGTATTTT
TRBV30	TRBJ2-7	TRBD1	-	CAWRPAGGGEQYF	TGTGCCTGGAGGCCCGCAGGGGGCGGTGAGCAGTACTTC
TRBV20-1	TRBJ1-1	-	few	CSAPQNTEAFF	TGCAGTGCCCCACAGAACACTGAAGCTTTCTTT
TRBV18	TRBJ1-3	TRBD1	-	CASSPGTVGNTIYF	TGTGCCAGCTCACCAGGGACAGTCGGAAACACCATATATTTT
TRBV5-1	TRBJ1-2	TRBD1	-	CASSFSPGQGFNYGYTF	TGCGCCAGCAGCTTCAGCCCGGGACAGGGTTTTAACTATGGCTACACCTTC
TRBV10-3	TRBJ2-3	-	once	CAISAGRGADTQYF	TGTGCCATCAGTGCAGGCAGGGGGGCAGATACGCAGTATTTT
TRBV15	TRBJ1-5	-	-	CATSRAQGGNQPQHF	TGTGCCACCAGCAGAGCACAGGGAGGCAATCAGCCCCAGCATTTT
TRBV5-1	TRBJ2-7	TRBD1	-	CASSLTGGSLYEQYF	TGCGCCAGCAGCTTGACAGGGGGGAGCCTCTACGAGCAGTACTTC
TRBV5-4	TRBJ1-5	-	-	CASSLGGDQPQHF	TGTGCCAGCAGCTTGGGGGGAGATCAGCCCCAGCATTTT
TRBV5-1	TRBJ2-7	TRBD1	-	CASSTVGTGRGEQYF	TGCGCCAGCAGCACCGTAGGGACAGGGAGGGGCGAGCAGTACTTC